What follows are 4 T cell receptor beta chains derived from one specimen sequenced in a study of Ad26.COV2.S vaccination and SARS-CoV-2 variants. Data came from immunoSEQ multiplex PCR; TCRdb stores just in-frame clones and leaves some out. In the table there are 380,000 or so clones, 88% of which are singletons. The treatment: about 20 received Ad26.COV2.S at low or high dose, single or two shots; roughly five received placebo; per-sample allocation not given. Sampling was performed 63 days after the first vaccine or placebo injection. Source: peripheral blood, taken in a trial of Ad26.COV2.S vaccine versus placebo. These receptors all come from a person between 18 and 59 years old who received the Ad26.COV2.S COVID-19 vaccine or a placebo.

The chain joins TRBV5-1 to TRBJ1-4; no clear D gene. The CDR3 length is 13 residues. From germline, CDR1 is SGHRS and CDR2 YFSETQ. The V end was cut by 1 base, the J end by 7 bases, with 8 bases between. The CDR3 region is CASSLYDPEKLFF. The CDR3 DNA reads TGCGCCAGCAGCTTGTACGATCCTGAAAAACTGTTTTTT.

Concerning this clone: The same CDR3 also results from other DNA sequences found in this sample. The chain joins TRBV30 to TRBJ1-5, with a tentative D call TRBD1 (5 bases). The CDR3 covers 13 residues. Germline V gene sequence: CDR1 GTSNPN, CDR2 SVGIG (reference sequence). V was trimmed by 0 bases and J by 5 bases, leaving 8 bases between them. The CDR3 is CAWSVLGDQPQHF. The CDR3 DNA reads as TGTGCCTGGAGTGTACTAGGGGATCAGCCCCAGCATTTT.

The rearrangement links TRBV6-2 or TRBV6-3 to TRBJ1-2, with 7 bases aligning to TRBD1. Germline values: CDR1 MNHEY, CDR2 SVGEGT. Losses at the gene ends were 4 bases for V and 2 bases for J; bases not matched to a gene: 7. This CDR3 is built from 15 residues. The CDR3 DNA reads TGTGCCAGCAGTTCCCGACAGGGTGGGAACTATGGCTACACCTTC. Translated: CASSSRQGGNYGYTF.

The chain has TRBV27 and TRBJ2-1; TRBD1 is a possible D gene (6 bases). This CDR3 is built from 17 residues. The V end lost 0 bases, the J end lost 2 bases, and 14 bases lay between the germline ends. Germline V CDR1 and CDR2: MNHEY, SMNVEV (reference sequence). The CDR3 DNA follows: TGTGCCAGCAGTTTATCGGATGGCAGGGGCACCTACAATGAGCAGTTCTTC. Translating gives CASSLSDGRGTYNEQFF.